Below, one T cell receptor beta chain is given with its context. This entry is derived from a study of cytomegalovirus exposure and HLA in healthy donors. The PCR used 60 Vbeta and 13 Jbeta primers. TCRdb keeps only in-frame clones here, not all; method: immunoSEQ multiplex PCR. The sample holds some 130,000 clones, over 80% seen once. The origin of this receptor is a boy younger than 18 in good health and CMV-seronegative. The sequenced material came from PBMCs.

For the CDR3, the DNA is TGTGCCATCAGTATAGGAATCTTGACGGGAGCAGACAATGAGCAGTTCTTC. Translation gives CAISIGILTGADNEQFF. The chain recombines TRBV10-3 with TRBJ2-1, with D perhaps TRBD2 (6 bases). The CDR3 spans 17 residues. The germline V gene has CDR1 ENHRY and CDR2 SYGVKD. V lost 5 bases to trimming and J lost 5 bases, with 22 bases between them.